This TCR beta chain was identified during a study of early T cells in non-severe SARS-CoV-2 infection. Study in general: Sequencing of unsorted whole blood was done on bulk RNA, leaving chains unpaired.

This clonotype was seen ten or more times. Its antigen is not known. Germline V gives CDR1 SGHVS, CDR2 FQNEAQ. V lost 6 bases, J lost 8 bases, and 12 bases stayed unmatched. This CDR3 has 17 residues. General study results and limits: VDJdb-based annotation leaned toward anti-spike CD8 responses and missed private and CD4 specificities.

Attachment of unique molecular identifiers was made to individual cDNA molecules. MiXCR, run by TCRdb on the 5' RACE reads, gives a single entry per CDR3 protein. The table has around 62,000 distinct CDR3 sequences, around 11% seen once. The chain links TRBV7-8 to TRBJ1-6; 11 nucleotides line up with TRBD1. The receptor's source is an adult who was a healthcare worker with PCR-confirmed SARS-CoV-2 infection or an uninfected control (not recorded which). The sequencing input was whole blood. The CDR3 DNA reads as TGTGCCAGCAGTCAGAGGAGGACAGGGGGCATGGATTCACCCCTCCACTTT. This translates into CASSQRRTGGMDSPLHF. Full variable domain (rest looked up from reference TRBV7-8 and TRBJ1-6): GAGVSQSPRYKVAKRGQDVALRCDPISGHVSLFWYQQALGQGPEFLTYFQNEAQLDKSGLPSDRFFAERPEGSVSTLKIQRTQQEDSAVYLCASSQRRTGGMDSPLHFGNGTRLTVT.